Listed below are T cell receptor beta chains from one sample, sequenced in a study of Ad26.COV2.S vaccination and SARS-CoV-2 variants. Here immunoSEQ multiplex PCR was the method, and the copy in TCRdb shows in-frame clones only, minus some. The repertoire consists of about 430,000 clones, with 90% occurring once and the leading ten covering approximately 12%. The sample was peripheral blood, taken in a trial of Ad26.COV2.S vaccine versus placebo. These receptors were obtained from a person between 18 and 60 years old who received the Ad26.COV2.S COVID-19 vaccine or a placebo. CDR3s include the opening cysteine and the closing phenylalanine or tryptophan. A D gene is named only where the DNA matches it firmly. Clone size is stated in some rows and not others, as once, few, many or a class when expanded.

TRBJ2-3 - TRBV10-3 TRBD2 CAIGGSAGELTDTQYF TGTGCCATCGGGGGGTCGGCGGGAGAACTCACAGATACGCAGTATTTT
TRBJ2-5 once TRBV11-3 - CASSLGPVGETQYF TGTGCCAGCAGCCTAGGGCCAGTGGGAGAGACCCAGTACTTC
TRBJ1-1 - TRBV28 - CASPPRGGGTEAFF TGTGCCAGCCCCCCCCGGGGTGGAGGCACTGAAGCTTTCTTT
TRBJ2-3 - TRBV6-5 TRBD2 CASRNPSGSTDTQYF TGTGCCAGCAGAAACCCTAGCGGGAGCACAGATACGCAGTATTTT
TRBJ2-7 - TRBV7-9 - CASSDEVHEQYF TGTGCCAGCAGCGACGAGGTCCACGAGCAGTACTTC
TRBJ2-1 - TRBV9 - CASSVGDFYNEQFF TGTGCCAGCAGCGTAGGAGACTTCTACAATGAGCAGTTCTTC
TRBJ2-2 - TRBV19 - CASRPTSNTGELFF TGTGCCAGTAGGCCAACATCGAACACCGGGGAGCTGTTTTTT
TRBJ1-1 - TRBV5-6 - CASSLGGAGPYTEAFF TGTGCCAGCAGCTTGGGAGGGGCGGGGCCTTACACTGAAGCTTTCTTT
TRBJ2-7 - TRBV6-2/TRBV6-3 - CASSYFGALYEQYF TGTGCCAGCAGTTACTTTGGGGCTTTATACGAGCAGTACTTC
TRBJ2-7 - TRBV28 TRBD1 CAITGTGGIYEQYF TGTGCCATAACCGGGACAGGGGGTATCTACGAGCAGTACTTC
TRBJ2-2 - TRBV7-2 TRBD1 CASSLMGQGNTGELFF TGTGCCAGCAGCTTAATGGGACAGGGTAACACCGGGGAGCTGTTTTTT
TRBJ2-1 - TRBV4-2 TRBD1 CASSQVNPGATGGRGEQFF TGTGCCAGCAGCCAAGTCAACCCTGGGGCGACAGGGGGCAGGGGTGAGCAGTTCTTC
TRBJ1-3 - TRBV14 TRBD1 CASRAGTEGNTIYF TGTGCCAGCAGGGCCGGGACAGAAGGAAACACCATATATTTT
TRBJ2-2 - TRBV29-1 - CSAQDTNTGELFF TGCAGCGCCCAGGACACGAACACCGGGGAGCTGTTTTTT
TRBJ1-5 - TRBV19 - CASSIVFPGLQPQHF TGTGCCAGTAGTATAGTTTTTCCAGGACTTCAGCCCCAGCATTTT
TRBJ2-1 - TRBV4-3 - CASSQAFTANYNEQFF TGCGCCAGCAGCCAAGCTTTTACAGCAAACTACAATGAGCAGTTCTTC
TRBJ2-4 - TRBV7-9 TRBD1 CASGRTGENIQYF TGTGCCAGCGGCCGGACAGGAGAAAACATTCAGTACTTC
TRBJ2-1 - TRBV29-1 TRBD1 CSVEGGQGNNYNEQFF TGCAGCGTTGAAGGCGGACAGGGAAACAACTACAATGAGCAGTTCTTC
TRBJ1-5 - TRBV18 - CASSPGTRNQPQHF TGTGCCAGCTCACCAGGGACAAGGAATCAGCCCCAGCATTTT
TRBJ1-2 - TRBV7-6 - CASSLGRSEGNYGYTF TGTGCCAGCAGCTTAGGTAGATCGGAGGGCAACTATGGCTACACCTTC
TRBJ2-7 few TRBV5-6 - CASSLLTPVPYEQYF TGTGCCAGCAGCTTATTGACACCTGTACCCTACGAGCAGTACTTC
TRBJ2-4 - TRBV11-2 - CASSAGQNYLNIQYF TGTGCCAGCAGCGCCGGACAGAACTATTTGAACATTCAGTACTTC
TRBJ2-2 - TRBV12-3/TRBV12-4 - CASSSQGELFF TGTGCCAGCAGTTCCCAGGGGGAGCTGTTTTTT
TRBJ1-3 - TRBV27 - CASKGLSGNTIYF TGTGCCAGCAAGGGACTTTCAGGAAACACCATATATTTT
TRBJ2-7 - TRBV15 - CATSLAREGEQYF TGTGCCACCAGCCTCGCCCGGGAAGGCGAGCAGTACTTC
TRBJ2-3 once TRBV5-1 - CASSLGADTDTQYF TGCGCCAGCAGCTTGGGTGCTGACACAGATACGCAGTATTTT
TRBJ2-1 - TRBV5-1 - CATRDLTSSYNEQFF TGCGCCACCAGGGACCTAACAAGCTCCTACAATGAGCAGTTCTTC
TRBJ1-2 once TRBV3-1/TRBV3-2 - CASSQDGTVANYGYTF TGTGCCAGCAGCCAAGATGGTACAGTAGCTAACTATGGCTACACCTTC
TRBJ1-5 - TRBV9 - CASSSGTTSNQPQHF TGTGCCAGCAGCTCCGGGACAACTAGCAATCAGCCCCAGCATTTT
TRBJ2-1 - TRBV10-3 - CAISESRLSSYNEQFF TGTGCCATCAGTGAGTCGCGGTTAAGCTCCTACAATGAGCAGTTCTTC
TRBJ2-1 - TRBV27 - CASRRTIRILDNNEQFF TGTGCCAGCAGGCGGACGATCAGGATCCTGGACAATAATGAGCAGTTCTTC
TRBJ1-5 - TRBV30 - CAWSVPGTHQPQHF TGTGCCTGGAGTGTACCCGGGACCCATCAGCCCCAGCATTTT
TRBJ2-7 - TRBV4-2 - CASSQDLAVYEQYF TGTGCCAGCAGCCAAGATTTGGCAGTCTACGAGCAGTACTTC
TRBJ2-1 once TRBV6-5 - CASSYQGNVRNEQFF TGTGCCAGCAGTTATCAGGGAAACGTAAGAAATGAGCAGTTCTTC
TRBJ2-1 - TRBV14 TRBD2 CASSQDPGTSGRYYNEQFF TGTGCCAGCAGCCAAGATCCCGGGACTAGCGGACGCTATTACAATGAGCAGTTCTTC
TRBJ2-3 - TRBV6-5 TRBD2 CASSYGASGLDTQYF TGTGCCAGCAGTTACGGGGCTAGCGGGTTGGATACGCAGTATTTT
TRBJ1-1 - TRBV10-3 - CAISESWGMNTEAFF TGTGCCATCAGTGAGTCGTGGGGGATGAACACTGAAGCTTTCTTT
TRBJ2-6 once TRBV5-4 - CASSLERFSSGANVLTF TGTGCCAGCAGCTTGGAACGGTTTAGCTCTGGGGCCAACGTCCTGACTTTC
TRBJ2-3 - TRBV5-4 - CASSFWSGPARDTQYF TGTGCCAGCAGCTTTTGGTCAGGACCGGCGCGGGATACGCAGTATTTT
TRBJ2-7 - TRBV30 TRBD1 CAWENRGRGEQYF TGTGCCTGGGAGAACAGGGGGCGCGGGGAGCAGTACTTC
TRBJ2-1 - TRBV28 - CASSQVGGSYNEQFF TGTGCCAGCAGCCAGGTCGGGGGCTCCTACAATGAGCAGTTCTTC
TRBJ1-2 - TRBV11-2 - CASSLRPNYGYTF TGTGCCAGCAGCTTAAGGCCAAACTATGGCTACACCTTC
TRBJ2-1 - TRBV9 - CASSVGSSYNEQFF TGTGCCAGCAGCGTAGGGTCCTCCTACAATGAGCAGTTCTTC
TRBJ2-2 - TRBV18 - CASSPDHRANTGELFF TGTGCCAGCTCACCCGACCACAGAGCGAACACCGGGGAGCTGTTTTTT
TRBJ2-3 - TRBV11-3 - CASSLDRGQAGDTQYF TGTGCCAGCAGCTTAGATCGAGGGCAGGCTGGAGATACGCAGTATTTT
TRBJ2-7 - TRBV6-2/TRBV6-3 TRBD2 CASSYDQREGRLEQYF TGTGCCAGCAGTTACGACCAGCGGGAGGGCCGTTTGGAGCAGTACTTC
TRBJ2-7 - TRBV6-6 TRBD1 CASSGQGGIYEQYF TGTGCCAGCAGTGGACAGGGGGGTATCTACGAGCAGTACTTC
TRBJ1-2 - TRBV6-2/TRBV6-3 - CASSKDYGYTF TGTGCCAGCAGTAAAGACTATGGCTACACCTTC
TRBJ1-2 - TRBV11-2 - CASSLRDMAYGYTF TGTGCCAGCAGCTTAAGGGATATGGCTTATGGCTACACCTTC
TRBJ2-7 - TRBV11-2 TRBD1 CASRQGYREQYF TGTGCCAGCAGACAGGGGTATCGGGAGCAGTACTTC
TRBJ1-2 - TRBV19 - CASSPGMFNYGYTF TGTGCCAGTAGTCCAGGGATGTTTAACTATGGCTACACCTTC
TRBJ2-7 - TRBV27 TRBD1 CASSSEGGQGYEQYF TGTGCCAGCAGTTCCGAGGGGGGACAGGGGTACGAGCAGTACTTC
TRBJ2-1 - TRBV6-5 TRBD2 CASSYLGGSNNEQFF TGTGCCAGCAGTTACCTGGGAGGGTCGAACAATGAGCAGTTCTTC
TRBJ2-7 - TRBV6-5 TRBD1 CASSRPGQGLYEQYF TGTGCCAGCAGTCGTCCGGGACAGGGGTTGTACGAGCAGTACTTC
TRBJ2-7 - TRBV6-6 TRBD1 CASSNPGQGDYEQYF TGTGCCAGCAGTAACCCCGGACAGGGGGATTACGAGCAGTACTTC
TRBJ1-3 - TRBV5-5 - CASSIQGPGNTIYF TGTGCCAGCTCCATACAGGGTCCTGGAAACACCATATATTTT
TRBJ2-7 - TRBV3-1/TRBV3-2 - CASSQFQSNYEQYF TGTGCCAGCAGCCAATTCCAAAGCAACTACGAGCAGTACTTC
TRBJ2-7 - TRBV19 - CASSSALPYEQYF TGTGCCAGTAGTTCAGCCCTACCCTACGAGCAGTACTTC
TRBJ1-4 - TRBV19 - CASSRRFDSPTNEKLFF TGTGCCAGTAGTCGGCGATTTGACAGCCCAACTAATGAAAAACTGTTTTTT
TRBJ2-7 - TRBV7-9 - CASSSPLGYEQYF TGTGCCAGCAGCTCGCCGCTGGGCTACGAGCAGTACTTC